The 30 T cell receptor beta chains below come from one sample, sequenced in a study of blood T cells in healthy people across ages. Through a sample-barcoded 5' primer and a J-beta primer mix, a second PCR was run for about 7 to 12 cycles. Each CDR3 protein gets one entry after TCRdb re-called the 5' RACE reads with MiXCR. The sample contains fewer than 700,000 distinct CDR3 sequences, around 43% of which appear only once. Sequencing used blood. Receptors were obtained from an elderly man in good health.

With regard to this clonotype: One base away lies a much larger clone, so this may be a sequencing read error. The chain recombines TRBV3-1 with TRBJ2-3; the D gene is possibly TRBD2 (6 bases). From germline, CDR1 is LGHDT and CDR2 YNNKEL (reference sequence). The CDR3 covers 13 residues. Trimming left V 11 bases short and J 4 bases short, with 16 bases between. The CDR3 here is CAGKNWEADTQYF. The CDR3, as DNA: TGTGCCGGCAAGAACTGGGAGGCAGATACGCAGTATTTT.

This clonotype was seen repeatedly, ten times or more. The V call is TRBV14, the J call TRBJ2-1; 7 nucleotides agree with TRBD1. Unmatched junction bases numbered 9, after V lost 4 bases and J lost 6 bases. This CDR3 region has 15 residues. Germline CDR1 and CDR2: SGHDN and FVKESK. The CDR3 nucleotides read TGTGCCAGCAGCCGAACCGGGACAGTGGGCAATGAGCAGTTCTTC. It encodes CASSRTGTVGNEQFF. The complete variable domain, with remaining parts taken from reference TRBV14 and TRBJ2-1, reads EAGVTQFPSHSVIEKGQTVTLRCDPISGHDNLYWYRRVMGKEIKFLLHFVKESKQDESGMPNNRFLAERTGGTYSTLKVQPAELEDSGVYFCASSRTGTVGNEQFFGPGTRLTVL.

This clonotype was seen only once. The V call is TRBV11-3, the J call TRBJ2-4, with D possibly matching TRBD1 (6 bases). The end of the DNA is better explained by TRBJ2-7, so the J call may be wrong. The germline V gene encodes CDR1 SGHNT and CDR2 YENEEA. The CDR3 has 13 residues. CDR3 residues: CASSVRGLGEQYF. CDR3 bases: TGTGCCAGCAGCGTCAGGGGTTTGGGCGAGCAGTACTTC.

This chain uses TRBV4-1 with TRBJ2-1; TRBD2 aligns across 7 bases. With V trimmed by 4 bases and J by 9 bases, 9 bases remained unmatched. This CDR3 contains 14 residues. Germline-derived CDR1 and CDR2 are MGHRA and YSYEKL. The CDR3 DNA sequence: TGCGCCAGCAGCCCCCGGGGACTAACCATTGAGCAGTTCTTC. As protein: CASSPRGLTIEQFF.

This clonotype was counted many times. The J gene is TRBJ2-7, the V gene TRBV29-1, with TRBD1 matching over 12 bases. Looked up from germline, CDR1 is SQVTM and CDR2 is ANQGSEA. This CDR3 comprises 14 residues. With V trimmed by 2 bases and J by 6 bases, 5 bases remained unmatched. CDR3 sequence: CSVEPGQGAGEQYF. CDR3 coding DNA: TGCAGCGTTGAACCGGGACAGGGGGCTGGCGAGCAGTACTTC.

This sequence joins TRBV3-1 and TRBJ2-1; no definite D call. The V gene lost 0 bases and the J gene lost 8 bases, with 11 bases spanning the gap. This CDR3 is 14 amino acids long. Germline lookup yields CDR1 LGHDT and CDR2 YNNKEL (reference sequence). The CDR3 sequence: CASSQDLASDEQFF. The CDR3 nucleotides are TGTGCCAGCAGCCAAGATTTGGCGAGCGATGAGCAGTTCTTC.

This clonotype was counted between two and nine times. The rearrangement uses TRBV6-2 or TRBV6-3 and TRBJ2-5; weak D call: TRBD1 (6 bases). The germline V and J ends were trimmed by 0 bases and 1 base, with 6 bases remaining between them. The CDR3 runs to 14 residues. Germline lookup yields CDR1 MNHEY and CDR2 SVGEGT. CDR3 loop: CASSYSRGQETQYF. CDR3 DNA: TGTGCCAGCAGTTACTCCAGGGGCCAAGAGACCCAGTACTTC.

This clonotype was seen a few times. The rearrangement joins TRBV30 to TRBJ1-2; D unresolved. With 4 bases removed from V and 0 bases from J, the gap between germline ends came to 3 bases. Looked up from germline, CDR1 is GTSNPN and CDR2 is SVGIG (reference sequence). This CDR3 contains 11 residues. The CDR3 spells CAWKANYGYTF. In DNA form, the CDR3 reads TGTGCCTGGAAAGCTAACTATGGCTACACCTTC.

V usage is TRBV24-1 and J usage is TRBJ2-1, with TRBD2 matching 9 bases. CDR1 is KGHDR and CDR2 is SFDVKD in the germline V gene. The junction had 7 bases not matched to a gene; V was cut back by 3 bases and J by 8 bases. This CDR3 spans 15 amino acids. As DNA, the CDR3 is TGTGCCACCAGTGATGCGGCTAGCGGGACCCATGAGCAGTTCTTC. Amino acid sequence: CATSDAASGTHEQFF.

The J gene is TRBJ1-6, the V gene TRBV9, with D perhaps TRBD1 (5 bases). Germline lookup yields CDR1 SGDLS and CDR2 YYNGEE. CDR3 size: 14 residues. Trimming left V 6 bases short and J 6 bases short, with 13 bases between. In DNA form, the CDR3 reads TGTGCCAGCAACCCTGGACACGTTAATTCACCCCTCCACTTT. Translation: CASNPGHVNSPLHF.

The CDR3 sequence: CSARDIAGIETQYF. The CDR3 DNA is TGCAGTGCTAGAGACATAGCGGGAATAGAGACCCAGTACTTC. The V gene is TRBV20-1, the J gene TRBJ2-7; 8 bases agree with TRBD2. TRBJ2-5 matches the DNA end more closely, so the J call is doubtful. Germline V gene sequence: CDR1 DFQATT, CDR2 SNEGSKA (reference sequence). This CDR3 is 14 amino acids long.

The CDR3 coding sequence is TGCGCCAGCAGCTCCCGGACAGGGACCCGCACAGATACGCAGTATTTT. Protein product: CASSSRTGTRTDTQYF. The V and J genes are TRBV5-1 and TRBJ2-3; the match to TRBD1 covers 8 bases. V dropped 3 bases and J dropped 1; count of bases not matched to a gene: 7. The CDR3 covers 16 residues. Germline V gene lookup returns CDR1 SGHRS and CDR2 YFSETQ.

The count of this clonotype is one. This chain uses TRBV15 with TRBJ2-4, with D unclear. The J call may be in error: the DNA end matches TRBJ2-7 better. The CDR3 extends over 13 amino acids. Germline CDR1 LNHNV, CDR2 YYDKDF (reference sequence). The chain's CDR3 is CATSREPTYEQYF. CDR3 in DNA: TGTGCCACCAGCAGAGAACCCACCTACGAGCAGTACTTC.

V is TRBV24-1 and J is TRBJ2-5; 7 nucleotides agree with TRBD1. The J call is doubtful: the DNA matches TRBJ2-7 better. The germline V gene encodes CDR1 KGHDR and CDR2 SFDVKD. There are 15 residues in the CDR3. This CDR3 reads CATSGSGGNGNEQYF. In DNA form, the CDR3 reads TGTGCCACCAGTGGGTCAGGGGGTAACGGGAACGAGCAGTACTTC.

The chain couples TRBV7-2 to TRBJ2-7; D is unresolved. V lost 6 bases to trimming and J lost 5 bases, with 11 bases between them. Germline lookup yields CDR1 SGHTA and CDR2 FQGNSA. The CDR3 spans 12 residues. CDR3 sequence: CASSSIMHEQYF. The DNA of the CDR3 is TGTGCCAGCAGTTCAATAATGCACGAGCAGTACTTC.

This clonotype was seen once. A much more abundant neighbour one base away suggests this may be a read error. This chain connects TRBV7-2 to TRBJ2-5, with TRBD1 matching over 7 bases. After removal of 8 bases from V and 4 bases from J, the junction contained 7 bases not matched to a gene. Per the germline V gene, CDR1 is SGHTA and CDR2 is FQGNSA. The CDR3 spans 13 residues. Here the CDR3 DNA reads TGTGCCAGCCGCCCGACAGGGCCAGAGACCCAGTACTTC. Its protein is CASRPTGPETQYF.

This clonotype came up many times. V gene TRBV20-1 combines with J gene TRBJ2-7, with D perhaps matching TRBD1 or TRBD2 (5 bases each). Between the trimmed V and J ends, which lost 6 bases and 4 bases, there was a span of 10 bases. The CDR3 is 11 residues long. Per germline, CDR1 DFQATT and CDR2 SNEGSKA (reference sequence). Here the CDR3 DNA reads TGCAGTGCCCGGGGACCTTACGAGCAGTACTTC. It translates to CSARGPYEQYF.

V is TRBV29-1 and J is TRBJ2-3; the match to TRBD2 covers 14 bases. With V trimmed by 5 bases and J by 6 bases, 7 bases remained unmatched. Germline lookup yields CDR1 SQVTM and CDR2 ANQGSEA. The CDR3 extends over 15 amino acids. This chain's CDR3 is CSVSLGTSGSDTQYF. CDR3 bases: TGCAGCGTTTCCCTCGGGACTAGCGGGAGTGATACGCAGTATTTT.

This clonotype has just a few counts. The CDR3 region has the DNA TGTGCCAGCAGCTACCGGGACAGGGGCCCCCAAGAGACCCAGTACTTC. Protein: CASSYRDRGPQETQYF. The chain has TRBV9 and TRBJ2-5; 10 bases are a match to TRBD1. The CDR3 spans 16 residues. Trimming cost V 4 bases and J 1 base; bases outside gene matches: 7. In germline, CDR1 is SGDLS, CDR2 YYNGEE.

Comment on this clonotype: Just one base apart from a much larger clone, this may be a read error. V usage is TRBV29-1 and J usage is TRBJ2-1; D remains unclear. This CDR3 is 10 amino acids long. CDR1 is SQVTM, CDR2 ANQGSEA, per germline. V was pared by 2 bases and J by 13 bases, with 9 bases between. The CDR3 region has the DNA TGCAGCGTTGAATTTGAGACCCAGTTCTTC. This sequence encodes CSVEFETQFF.

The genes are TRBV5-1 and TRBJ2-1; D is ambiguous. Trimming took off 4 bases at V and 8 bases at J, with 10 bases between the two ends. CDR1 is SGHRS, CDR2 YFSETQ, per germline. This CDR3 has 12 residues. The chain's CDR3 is CASSRTVDEQFF. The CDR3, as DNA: TGCGCCAGCAGCAGGACGGTGGATGAGCAGTTCTTC.

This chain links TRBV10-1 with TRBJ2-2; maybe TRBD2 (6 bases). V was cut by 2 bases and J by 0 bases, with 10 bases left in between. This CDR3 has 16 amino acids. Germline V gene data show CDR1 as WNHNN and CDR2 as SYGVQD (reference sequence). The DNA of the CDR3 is TGCGCCAGCAGTGAGACGCGGGGTTCGAACACCGGGGAGCTGTTTTTT. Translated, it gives CASSETRGSNTGELFF.

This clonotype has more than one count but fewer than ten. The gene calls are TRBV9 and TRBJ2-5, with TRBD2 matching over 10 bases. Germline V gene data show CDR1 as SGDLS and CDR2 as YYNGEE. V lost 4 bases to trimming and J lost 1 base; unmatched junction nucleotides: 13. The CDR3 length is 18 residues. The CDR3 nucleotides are TGTGCCAGCAGCCCCAGCGGGAGGGCCTCTTCTGGCCAAGAGACCCAGTACTTC. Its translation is CASSPSGRASSGQETQYF.

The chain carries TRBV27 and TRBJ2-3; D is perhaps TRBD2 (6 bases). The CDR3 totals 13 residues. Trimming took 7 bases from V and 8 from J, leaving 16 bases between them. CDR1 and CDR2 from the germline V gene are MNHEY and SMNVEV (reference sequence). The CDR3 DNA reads TGTGCCAGCACCCAAACGGTGGGGGGTACGCAGTATTTT. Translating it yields CASTQTVGGTQYF.

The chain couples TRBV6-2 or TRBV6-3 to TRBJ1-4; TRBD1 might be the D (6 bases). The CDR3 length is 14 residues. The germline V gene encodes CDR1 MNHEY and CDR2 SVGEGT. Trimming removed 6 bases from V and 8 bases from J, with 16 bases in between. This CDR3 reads CASSIGGGEEKLFF. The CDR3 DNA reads TGTGCCAGCAGCATCGGTGGGGGCGAAGAAAAACTGTTTTTT.

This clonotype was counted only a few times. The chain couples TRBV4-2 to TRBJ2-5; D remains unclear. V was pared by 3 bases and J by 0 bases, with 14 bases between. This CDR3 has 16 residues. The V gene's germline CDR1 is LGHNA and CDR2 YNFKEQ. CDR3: CASSQATLQYQETQYF. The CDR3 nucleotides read TGTGCCAGCAGCCAGGCTACCCTACAGTACCAAGAGACCCAGTACTTC.

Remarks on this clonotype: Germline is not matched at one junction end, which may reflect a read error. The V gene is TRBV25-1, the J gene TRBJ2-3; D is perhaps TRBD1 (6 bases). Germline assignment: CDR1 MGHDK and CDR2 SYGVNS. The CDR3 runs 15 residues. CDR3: CASSEFRGGTNTQYF. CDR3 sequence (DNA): TGTGCCAGCAGTGAGTTCAGGGGTGGCACAAATACGCAGTATTTT.

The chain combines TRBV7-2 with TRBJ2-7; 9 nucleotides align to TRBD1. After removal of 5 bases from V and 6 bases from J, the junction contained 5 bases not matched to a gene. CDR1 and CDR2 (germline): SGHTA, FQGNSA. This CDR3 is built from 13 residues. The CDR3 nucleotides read TGTGCCAGCAGCCTGGGGACAGGGCGCGAGCAGTACTTC. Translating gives CASSLGTGREQYF.

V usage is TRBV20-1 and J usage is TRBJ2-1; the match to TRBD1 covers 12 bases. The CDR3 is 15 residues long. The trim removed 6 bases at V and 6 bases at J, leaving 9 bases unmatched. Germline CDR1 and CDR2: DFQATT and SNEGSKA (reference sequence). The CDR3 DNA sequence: TGCAGTGCCCATAACCGGGACAGGGGGCGCAATGAGCAGTTCTTC. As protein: CSAHNRDRGRNEQFF.

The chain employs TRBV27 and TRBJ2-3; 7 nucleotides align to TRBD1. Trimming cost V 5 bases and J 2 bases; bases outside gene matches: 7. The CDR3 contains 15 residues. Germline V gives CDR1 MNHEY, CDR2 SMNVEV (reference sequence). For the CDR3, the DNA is TGTGCCAGCAGTCGGACAGGTCTCCTCACAGATACGCAGTATTTT. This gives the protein CASSRTGLLTDTQYF.